The 18 T cell receptor beta chains given below trace back to one sample, sequenced in a study of identical twins (dated by TCRdb to about 2016). The receptor library was made with 5' RACE. Sequencing relied on an Illumina HiSeq 2000. TCRdb cleaned the public reads at Q25 with fastp, built clones with MiXCR and kept in-frame beta chains. Duplicate CDR3 protein sequences are folded into a single record with the most common DNA and genes. The table for this sample lists approximately 530,000 distinct CDR3 sequences; under 25% of them were counted only once. The ten largest make up roughly 0.5% of the sample. This same sample was also taken into another study, of yellow fever vaccine responses in identical twins.

Sequencing was carried out using CD4+ T cells sorted from blood. The source is a young woman in good health.

This clonotype has a handful of counts. The genes are TRBV7-9 and TRBJ1-4, with 10 nucleotides matching TRBD1. The CDR3 loop spans 14 amino acids. Germline V gene sequence: CDR1 SEHNR, CDR2 FQNEAQ (reference sequence). V gave up 5 bases and J gave up 8 bases; unmatched junction bases: 5. In DNA, the CDR3 is TGTGCCAGCAGCACCGGGACAGGGGAAGAAAAACTGTTTTTT. Amino acid sequence: CASSTGTGEEKLFF.

This clonotype occurred once. The chain recombines TRBV6-5 with TRBJ1-6; 7 nucleotides match TRBD1. J lost 4 bases, V lost 7 bases, and 7 bases had no gene match. From germline, CDR1 is MNHEY and CDR2 SVGAGI. The CDR3 consists of 15 residues. In DNA form, the CDR3 reads TGTGCCAGCACCGTTACGGGACAGTATAATTCACCCCTCCACTTT. Its protein is CASTVTGQYNSPLHF.

This clonotype came up a few times. V gene TRBV27 combines with J gene TRBJ1-4; possibly TRBD1 for D (6 bases). Between the trimmed V and J ends, which lost 5 bases and 0 bases, there was a span of 13 bases. In germline, CDR1 is MNHEY, CDR2 SMNVEV (reference sequence). The CDR3 runs 16 residues. The CDR3 DNA is TGTGCCAGCAGTGCGGCCGGGACACCAACTAATGAAAAACTGTTTTTT. This translates into CASSAAGTPTNEKLFF.

V gene TRBV3-1 combines with J gene TRBJ2-7, with 8 bases that match TRBD2. The V and J ends lost 1 base and 2 bases, in that order; junction bases with no gene match: 1. The CDR3 is made up of 14 amino acids. CDR1 and CDR2 (germline): LGHDT, YNNKEL (reference sequence). The CDR3 spells CASSQAGGAYEQYV. Written as DNA, the CDR3 is TGTGCCAGCAGCCAAGCGGGGGGGGCCTACGAGCAGTACGTC.

The V call is TRBV19, the J call TRBJ2-4; 14 bases align to TRBD2. Losses at the gene ends were 5 bases for V and 0 bases for J; bases not matched to a gene: 12. This CDR3 comprises 20 residues. Germline values: CDR1 LNHDA, CDR2 SQIVND (reference sequence). CDR3 loop: CASSATGTSGGRLAKNIQYF. The CDR3, as DNA: TGTGCCAGTAGTGCAACCGGGACTAGCGGGGGTCGTTTAGCCAAAAACATTCAGTACTTC.

This chain connects TRBV12-3 or TRBV12-4 to TRBJ1-1, with TRBD1 matching 8 bases. The ends lost 3 bases at V and 4 bases at J; junction bases unmatched: 16. CDR3 length: 18 amino acids. The CDR3 spells CASSFDRTGRSRVTEAFF. The CDR3 DNA reads TGTGCCAGCAGTTTCGACCGGACAGGGCGGTCGAGGGTCACTGAAGCTTTCTTT.

The gene calls are TRBV4-1 and TRBJ1-1; the D gene is possibly TRBD1 (6 bases). This CDR3 region has 13 residues. Germline V gene lookup returns CDR1 MGHRA and CDR2 YSYEKL. V lost 10 bases and J 1 base, leaving 13 bases between the germline ends. The CDR3 here is CATQGPWNTEAFF. DNA for the CDR3: TGCGCCACCCAGGGGCCATGGAACACTGAAGCTTTCTTT.

In this sample, this clonotype turned up a few times. This chain connects TRBV3-1 to TRBJ2-4; 12 bases map to TRBD2. Per the germline V gene, CDR1 is LGHDT and CDR2 is YNNKEL (reference sequence). J gave up 5 bases and V 4 bases, and 9 bases lay outside the gene matches. CDR3 length equals 17 residues. The CDR3 region is CASSLGLAGSRENIQYF. CDR3 bases: TGTGCCAGCAGCCTCGGACTAGCGGGGAGTCGAGAAAACATTCAGTACTTC.

The J gene is TRBJ2-1, the V gene TRBV5-6; D is uncertain. This CDR3 has 16 residues. Germline V gene data show CDR1 as SGHDT and CDR2 as YYEEEE. Deletions cut 4 bases from V and 5 bases from J, with 19 bases between. This chain's CDR3 is CASSPAKEIKNNEQFF. The CDR3 DNA follows: TGTGCCAGCAGCCCAGCGAAGGAAATTAAGAACAATGAGCAGTTCTTC.

This clonotype was seen a few times. The chain is built from TRBV12-3 or TRBV12-4 and TRBJ2-2; TRBD2 is a possible D gene (6 bases). This CDR3 spans 13 amino acids. V gave up 5 bases and J gave up 6 bases, with 10 bases separating them. The CDR3 region has the DNA TGTGCCAGCAGTAGGACTACTTCCGGGGAGCTGTTTTTT. Translation gives CASSRTTSGELFF.

Only a few counts were recorded for this clonotype. The gene calls are TRBV2 and TRBJ2-7, with D possibly TRBD2 on 6 matching bases. The length of the CDR3 is 14 residues. Trimming cost V 2 bases and J 2 bases, with 10 bases left between them. The germline CDR1 and CDR2 sequences are SNHLY and FYNNEI. Written as DNA, the CDR3 is TGTGCCAGCAGTGAACAGCGGGTCCCCTACGAGCAGTACTTC. It encodes CASSEQRVPYEQYF.

Written as DNA, the CDR3 is TGTGCCATCACAGGGTACATTTTCAATGAGCAGTTCTTC. Translating gives CAITGYIFNEQFF. The rearrangement joins TRBV10-3 to TRBJ2-1, with D maybe TRBD1 (5 bases). With 7 bases removed from V and 6 bases from J, the gap between germline ends came to 13 bases. The CDR3 has 13 residues. The germline V gene encodes CDR1 ENHRY and CDR2 SYGVKD.

This clonotype has just a few counts. Here the CDR3 reads CASSLVGGQQETQYF. The DNA of the CDR3 is TGTGCCAGCAGCTTAGTGGGGGGACAGCAAGAGACCCAGTACTTC. The V and J genes are TRBV7-3 and TRBJ2-5, with D perhaps TRBD1 (7 bases). The germline CDR1 and CDR2 sequences are SGHTA and FQGTGA. The length of the CDR3 is 15 residues. Trimming removed 2 bases from V and 2 bases from J, with 12 bases in between.

The chain couples TRBV6-1 to TRBJ2-2; 9 bases align to TRBD2. This CDR3 spans 17 amino acids. V trimming: 7 bases; J trimming: 5 bases; junction bases outside the gene matches: 14. Germline CDR1 and CDR2: MNHNS and SASEGT. The CDR3 DNA reads as TGTGCCAGCACCCGATTCTCTGGCGGGAGGGAAACCGGGGAGCTGTTTTTT. Translation: CASTRFSGGRETGELFF.

This clonotype has only a few counts. The rearrangement uses TRBV18 and TRBJ2-2, with D possibly matching TRBD2 (5 bases). Trimming cost V 3 bases and J 0 bases, with 17 bases left between them. The CDR3 loop spans 18 amino acids. Germline values: CDR1 KGHSH, CDR2 LQKENI. CDR3 in amino acids: CASSPRDVSNANTGELFF. The DNA of the CDR3 is TGTGCCAGCTCACCGAGGGATGTCTCGAACGCGAACACCGGGGAGCTGTTTTTT.

This clonotype occurred a few times. DNA for the CDR3: TGCGCCAGCAGCTACGGGACAGGGAGCACAGATACGCAGTATTTT. Translation: CASSYGTGSTDTQYF. The J gene is TRBJ2-3, the V gene TRBV5-1; 9 nucleotides match TRBD1. Germline lookup yields CDR1 SGHRS and CDR2 YFSETQ. With 3 bases clipped from V and 0 bases from J, the junction kept 2 bases outside the gene matches. The CDR3 spans 15 residues.

The V and J genes are TRBV10-2 and TRBJ2-3; the match to TRBD1 covers 7 bases. Germline V gene data show CDR1 as WSHSY and CDR2 as SAAADI. Unmatched junction bases numbered 8, after V lost 0 bases and J lost 5 bases. This CDR3 is 16 amino acids long. The CDR3 nucleotides read TGCGCCAGCAGTGAGTCGTCTGGGTCAGGGGGAGATACGCAGTATTTT. Protein: CASSESSGSGGDTQYF.

Concerning this clonotype: Here the CDR3 omits its conserved ending phenylalanine or tryptophan, so a read error is the likely source. The chain combines TRBV5-4 with TRBJ2-1, with 11 bases aligning to TRBD2. This CDR3 region has 16 residues. After removal of 4 bases from V and 2 bases from J, the junction contained 5 bases not matched to a gene. Germline V gene data show CDR1 as SGHNT and CDR2 as YYREEE (reference sequence). This CDR3 reads CASSLMTSGAYNEQFS. As DNA, the CDR3 is TGTGCCAGCAGCCTAATGACTAGCGGGGCCTACAATGAGCAGTTCTCC.